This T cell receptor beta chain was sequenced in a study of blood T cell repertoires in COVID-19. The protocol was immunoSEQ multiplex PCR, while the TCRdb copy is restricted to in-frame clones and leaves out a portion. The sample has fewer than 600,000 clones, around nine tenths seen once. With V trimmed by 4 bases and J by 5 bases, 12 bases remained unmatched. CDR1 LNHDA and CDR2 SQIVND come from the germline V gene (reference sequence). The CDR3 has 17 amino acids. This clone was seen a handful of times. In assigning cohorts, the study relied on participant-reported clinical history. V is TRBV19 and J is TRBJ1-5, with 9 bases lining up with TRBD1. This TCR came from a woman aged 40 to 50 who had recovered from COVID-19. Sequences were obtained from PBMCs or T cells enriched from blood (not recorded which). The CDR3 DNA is TGTGCCAGTAGTAGAGGAGGGGTGACAGGGGGGCATCAGCCCCAGCATTTT. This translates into CASSRGGVTGGHQPQHF.